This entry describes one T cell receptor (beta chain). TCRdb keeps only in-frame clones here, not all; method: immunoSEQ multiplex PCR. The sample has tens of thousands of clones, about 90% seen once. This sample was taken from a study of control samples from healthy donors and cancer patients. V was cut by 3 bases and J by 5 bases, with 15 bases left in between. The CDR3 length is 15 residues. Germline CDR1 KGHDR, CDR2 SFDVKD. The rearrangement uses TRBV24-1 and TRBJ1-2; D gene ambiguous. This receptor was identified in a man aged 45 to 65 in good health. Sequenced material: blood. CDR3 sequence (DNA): TGTGCCACCAGTGATGGGGATTTGACCCTATATGGCTACACCTTC. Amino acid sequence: CATSDGDLTLYGYTF.